A single sample is the source of the 30 T cell receptor beta chains below, sequenced in a study of human T cells and chemical hapten exposure. TCRdb analysed the RACE reads with MiXCR anew, one entry per CDR3 protein. The sample shows about 82,000 distinct CDR3 sequences, 10% to 15% of them seen only once. As to time point: patch test 3, about 24 weeks after DPC sensitization. This sample's treatment: therapeutic diphenylcyclopropenone sensitization with weekly scalp DPC. The starting material was whole blood, obtained in connection with sensitization to the hapten diphenylcyclopropenone (DPC). These receptors all come from a woman in her forties or fifties with alopecia areata. Some clones in this sample may be carry-over from other donors' samples.

The chain couples TRBV11-2 to TRBJ2-3; 9 nucleotides match TRBD2. J was trimmed by 4 bases and V by 5 bases; bases with no gene match: 13. The CDR3 runs to 17 residues. Germline V gives CDR1 SGHAT, CDR2 FQNNGV. This CDR3 reads CASSRHPRAGGADTQYF. The CDR3 DNA sequence: TGTGCCAGCAGCCGCCACCCTCGGGCGGGAGGGGCAGATACGCAGTATTTT.

The chain joins TRBV5-5 to TRBJ1-5; the D gene is possibly TRBD1 (6 bases). V lost 4 bases and J 6 bases, leaving 20 bases between the germline ends. CDR1 is SGHKS and CDR2 is YYEKEE in the germline V gene (reference sequence). The CDR3 spans 16 residues. DNA for the CDR3: TGTGCCAGCAGCCCCACCTCGATGGGGGGCGTTCAGCCCCAGCATTTT. The encoded protein is CASSPTSMGGVQPQHF.

The V call is TRBV19, the J call TRBJ2-2, with D possibly matching TRBD2 (6 bases). Trimming stripped 3 bases from V and 8 bases from J, with 10 bases between. Germline loops: CDR1 LNHDA, CDR2 SQIVND (reference sequence). The CDR3 runs 13 residues. The CDR3 loop reads CASSIGRAGELFF. In DNA form, the CDR3 reads TGTGCCAGTAGTATCGGGAGAGCGGGGGAGCTGTTTTTT.

In nucleotides, the CDR3 is TGTGCCAGCAGTTTATCAGACAGAACAGATACGCAGTATTTT. This codes for CASSLSDRTDTQYF. The chain couples TRBV28 to TRBJ2-3; weak D call: TRBD1 (5 bases). Trimming removed 1 base at V and 3 bases at J, with 8 bases between. CDR3 length: 14 amino acids. Germline loops: CDR1 MDHEN, CDR2 SYDVKM.

This sequence joins TRBV29-1 and TRBJ2-7; D is possibly TRBD2 (6 bases). Trimming took off 8 bases at V and 4 bases at J, with 15 bases between the two ends. The CDR3 runs to 12 residues. Germline values: CDR1 SQVTM, CDR2 ANQGSEA. CDR3 protein: CSFRGIGYEQYF. The CDR3 nucleotides read TGCAGCTTCCGGGGGATAGGATACGAGCAGTACTTC.

In its sample, this clonotype was seen a few times. The final CDR3 position lacks the conserved phenylalanine or tryptophan, pointing to a likely read error. No DNA is shown, since the ends of the CDR3 on it are uncertain; the CDR3 is the one TCRdb lists. The V and J genes are TRBV3-1 and TRBJ2-7; TRBD1 is the table's D call, not checked against the DNA. The CDR3 extends over 9 residues, inclusive of both ends. Germline V gene lookup returns CDR1 LGHDT and CDR2 YNNKEL (reference sequence). CDR3 sequence: CASSRQGGK.

The table lists this clonotype with many counts. This chain uses TRBV20-1 with TRBJ1-2; D gene unclear. CDR1 DFQATT and CDR2 SNEGSKA come from the germline V gene (reference sequence). The CDR3 sequence is 13 residues long. Trimming removed 0 bases at V and 0 bases at J, with 5 bases between. CDR3 region: CSARDPSNYGYTF. CDR3 DNA: TGCAGTGCTAGAGACCCCTCTAACTATGGCTACACCTTC.

This clonotype was counted at least ten times. This chain joins TRBV3-1 and TRBJ2-7, with a weak D call TRBD2 (6 bases). The CDR3 is made up of 17 amino acids. The V gene lost 1 base and the J gene lost 5 bases, with 21 bases spanning the gap. CDR1 and CDR2 from the germline V gene are LGHDT and YNNKEL (reference sequence). CDR3 loop: CASSQVLDPGVGDEQYF. The CDR3, as DNA: TGTGCCAGCAGCCAAGTGCTAGATCCGGGAGTAGGGGACGAGCAGTACTTC.

V gene TRBV19 combines with J gene TRBJ2-2; D possibly corresponds to TRBD1 (6 bases). Germline values: CDR1 LNHDA, CDR2 SQIVND (reference sequence). The CDR3 length is 15 residues. V was trimmed by 5 bases and J by 4 bases, leaving 14 bases between them. The DNA of the CDR3 is TGTGCCAGTAGTGCAACAGGGCTCACCACCGGGGAGCTGTTTTTT. Amino acids: CASSATGLTTGELFF.

The chain uses TRBV19 and TRBJ2-3, with 9 positions matching TRBD2. J gave up 2 bases and V 5 bases, and 14 bases lay outside the gene matches. The germline gives CDR1 LNHDA, CDR2 SQIVND (reference sequence). The CDR3 runs to 18 residues. The CDR3 here is CASSVVGAGGVDTDTQYF. Written as DNA, the CDR3 is TGTGCCAGTAGTGTGGTTGGAGCGGGAGGAGTAGACACAGATACGCAGTATTTT.

This clonotype appeared many times. The chain joins TRBV29-1 to TRBJ2-5, with 7 bases aligning to TRBD2. The CDR3 has 12 amino acids. CDR1 and CDR2 from the germline V gene are SQVTM and ANQGSEA. V lost 3 bases and J lost 5; bases outside the gene matches: 3. The CDR3 nucleotides read TGCAGCGTTGAGACGGGAGGTGAGACCCAGTACTTC. Protein: CSVETGGETQYF.

This clonotype was seen a handful of times. The J gene is TRBJ1-6, the V gene TRBV7-6, with 8 bases identical to TRBD1. This CDR3 has 15 residues. Germline V gene data show CDR1 as SGHVS and CDR2 as FNYEAQ. V shed 5 bases, J shed 10 bases, and the junction held 10 bases outside the gene matches. For the CDR3, the DNA is TGTGCCAGCAGCCCCGGACAGGGCAAAGGATCACCCCTCCACTTT. Translation: CASSPGQGKGSPLHF. The whole variable domain, filled in from reference TRBV7-6 and TRBJ1-6, reads GAGVSQSPRYKVTKRGQDVALRCDPISGHVSLYWYRQALGQGPEFLTYFNYEAQQDKSGLPNDRFSAERPEGSISTLTIQRTEQRDSAMYRCASSPGQGKGSPLHFGNGTRLTVT.

This clonotype showed up many times. The chain joins TRBV2 to TRBJ2-4; D is unclear. CDR1 and CDR2 from the germline V gene are SNHLY and FYNNEI. The V end was cut by 2 bases, the J end by 13 bases, with 12 bases between. The length of the CDR3 is 12 residues. The CDR3 DNA reads as TGTGCCAGCAGTGAAAGTCCCCCAGTGCAGTACTTC. This codes for CASSESPPVQYF.

This chain joins TRBV29-1 and TRBJ2-3, with a possible D match to TRBD2 (5 bases). The CDR3 contains 12 residues. CDR1 is SQVTM and CDR2 is ANQGSEA in the germline V gene. The germline V and J ends were trimmed by 6 bases and 3 bases, with 10 bases remaining between them. The CDR3: CSVVEGTDTQYF. CDR3 coding DNA: TGCAGCGTAGTAGAGGGTACAGATACGCAGTATTTT.

The table lists this clonotype with a few counts. Here the CDR3 omits its conserved ending phenylalanine or tryptophan, so a read error is the likely source. J is TRBJ2-3 and V is TRBV7-3; 12 positions agree with TRBD2. This CDR3 spans 15 amino acids. Germline CDR1 and CDR2: SGHTA and FQGTGA. After removal of 6 bases from V and 5 bases from J, the junction contained 6 bases not matched to a gene. CDR3 sequence (DNA): TGTGCCAGCAGTCAACTAGCGGGAGGTGGAGATACGCAGTATTTG. This gives the protein CASSQLAGGGDTQYL.

The chain couples TRBV20-1 to TRBJ2-3, with 8 bases fitting TRBD2. Germline V lookup: CDR1 DFQATT, CDR2 SNEGSKA (reference sequence). Trimming took 0 bases from V and 4 from J; bases not matched to a gene: 9. The CDR3 sequence is 16 residues long. CDR3 bases: TGCAGTGCTAGAGATCTCGGAGCGGGAGAAGCAGATACGCAGTATTTT. This encodes CSARDLGAGEADTQYF.

This chain joins TRBV6-5 and TRBJ1-1, with D possibly TRBD1 on 5 matching bases. Between the trimmed V and J ends, which lost 8 bases and 6 bases, there was a span of 16 bases. CDR1 and CDR2 (germline): MNHEY, SVGAGI. The CDR3 consists of 13 residues. The CDR3 sequence: CASFQIGAAEAFF. The CDR3, as DNA: TGTGCCAGCTTCCAGATAGGGGCTGCTGAAGCTTTCTTT.

This clonotype was found a few times. This chain uses TRBV19 with TRBJ2-7; 7 nucleotides agree with TRBD1. The CDR3 consists of 14 residues. Germline V gene sequence: CDR1 LNHDA, CDR2 SQIVND (reference sequence). Unmatched junction bases numbered 4, after V lost 5 bases and J lost 0 bases. DNA of the CDR3: TGTGCCAGTAGTCCCCGGGACAGCTCCTACGAGCAGTACTTC. Its protein product is CASSPRDSSYEQYF.

This clonotype was recorded many times. CDR3 region: CASSLLVEQFF. The CDR3 DNA follows: TGTGCCAGCAGCTTGCTGGTTGAGCAGTTCTTC. V and J are TRBV5-5 and TRBJ2-1; D is unclear. CDR3 length: 11 amino acids. V was clipped by 1 base and J by 9 bases, with 5 bases between them. CDR1 is SGHKS, CDR2 YYEKEE, per germline (reference sequence).

In its sample, this clonotype was seen a few times. V is TRBV5-8 and J is TRBJ2-7; possible D gene TRBD2, 6 bases. The V and J ends lost 4 bases and 0 bases respectively, with 11 bases between them. Per germline, CDR1 SGHTS and CDR2 YDEGEE. CDR3 length equals 14 residues. The DNA of the CDR3 is TGTGCCAGCAGCGCGGGACTCCACTCCTACGAGCAGTACTTC. It translates to CASSAGLHSYEQYF.

The V call is TRBV2, the J call TRBJ2-1, with D hard to call. CDR3 length: 12 amino acids. From germline, CDR1 is SNHLY and CDR2 FYNNEI. V was shortened by 2 bases and J by 7 bases, with 6 bases between the two germline ends. The CDR3 sequence is CASSEHYNEQFF. The CDR3 DNA reads TGTGCCAGCAGTGAACACTATAATGAGCAGTTCTTC.

This clonotype was counted many times. This chain uses TRBV7-6 with TRBJ1-1; D is possibly TRBD1 (5 bases). Germline loops: CDR1 SGHVS, CDR2 FNYEAQ. The CDR3 has 14 amino acids. Between the trimmed V and J ends, which lost 2 bases and 2 bases, there was a span of 9 bases. DNA for the CDR3: TGTGCCAGCAGCTTACGTAGGGGTAACACTGAAGCTTTCTTT. It translates to CASSLRRGNTEAFF.

This clonotype was counted a few times. The chain joins TRBV7-6 to TRBJ2-3; 7 positions agree with TRBD1. The trim removed 0 bases at V and 3 bases at J, leaving 12 bases unmatched. This CDR3 has 18 amino acids. CDR1 is SGHVS, CDR2 FNYEAQ, per germline. Here the CDR3 reads CASSLAGQPGKGTDTQYF. Here the CDR3 DNA reads TGTGCCAGCAGCTTAGCGGGACAGCCTGGGAAGGGGACAGATACGCAGTATTTT.

This clonotype was recorded a few times. The V gene is TRBV15, the J gene TRBJ1-5, with D perhaps TRBD1 (6 bases). Germline V gives CDR1 LNHNV, CDR2 YYDKDF (reference sequence). V lost 4 bases and J 6 bases, leaving 13 bases between the germline ends. CDR3 length equals 14 residues. CDR3 sequence: CATSNREGGQPQHF. The CDR3 DNA follows: TGTGCCACCAGCAACAGGGAAGGAGGTCAGCCCCAGCATTTT.

This clonotype was counted a few times. This rearrangement joins TRBV6-1 to TRBJ2-7; D is ambiguous. Trimming cost V 2 bases and J 6 bases, with 14 bases left between them. Germline lookup yields CDR1 MNHNS and CDR2 SASEGT. The CDR3 is made up of 14 amino acids. The CDR3 here is CASSERLPGSEQYF. The CDR3 nucleotides read TGTGCCAGCAGTGAAAGGCTTCCGGGCTCCGAGCAGTACTTC.

This clonotype was observed many times. The V gene is TRBV24-1, the J gene TRBJ1-2, with 12 bases identical to TRBD1. J lost 7 bases, V lost 2 bases, and 7 bases had no gene match. The CDR3 contains 16 residues. The germline gives CDR1 KGHDR, CDR2 SFDVKD. CDR3 in DNA: TGTGCCACCAGTGATTCGGTAGGGGACAGGGGGCTTGGCTACACCTTC. Its translation: CATSDSVGDRGLGYTF.

The chain uses TRBV6-5 and TRBJ2-7, with 10 bases matching TRBD1. Germline assignment: CDR1 MNHEY and CDR2 SVGAGI. The CDR3 loop spans 15 amino acids. Unmatched junction bases numbered 8, after V lost 5 bases and J lost 4 bases. DNA of the CDR3: TGTGCCAGCAGTCTCCAGACAGGGGGCACATACGAGCAGTACTTC. Translated, it gives CASSLQTGGTYEQYF.

The chain carries TRBV11-2 and TRBJ1-1, with a possible D match to TRBD1 (6 bases). Germline V gene sequence: CDR1 SGHAT, CDR2 FQNNGV. Trimming pared 5 bases from V and 2 bases from J, leaving 15 bases between. The CDR3 sequence is 15 residues long. The CDR3 nucleotides read TGTGCCAGCAGCCCGAACCGGACAGAAAACACTGAAGCTTTCTTT. Its protein product is CASSPNRTENTEAFF.

This clonotype has just a few counts. The J gene is TRBJ2-7, the V gene TRBV15; 12 bases agree with TRBD2. Germline V gene data show CDR1 as LNHNV and CDR2 as YYDKDF (reference sequence). This CDR3 has 16 amino acids. After removal of 0 bases from V and 4 bases from J, the junction contained 4 bases not matched to a gene. The CDR3 loop reads CATSRDRLAGVYEQYF. In DNA form, the CDR3 reads TGTGCCACCAGCAGAGATAGACTAGCGGGAGTTTACGAGCAGTACTTC. Filled out from reference TRBV15 and TRBJ2-7, the complete variable domain reads DAMVIQNPRYQVTQFGKPVTLSCSQTLNHNVMYWYQQKSSQAPKLLFHYYDKDFNNEADTPDNFQSRRPNTSFCFLDIRSPGLGDTAMYLCATSRDRLAGVYEQYFGPGTRLTVT.

In its sample, this clonotype was seen many times. V is TRBV7-8 and J is TRBJ1-5, with 8 positions matching TRBD1. V lost 3 bases to trimming and J lost 2 bases; unmatched junction nucleotides: 0. This CDR3 has 14 amino acids. In germline, CDR1 is SGHVS, CDR2 FQNEAQ. CDR3 sequence reads: CASSLTGGNQPQHF. The CDR3 bases are TGTGCCAGCAGCTTGACAGGGGGCAATCAGCCCCAGCATTTT.